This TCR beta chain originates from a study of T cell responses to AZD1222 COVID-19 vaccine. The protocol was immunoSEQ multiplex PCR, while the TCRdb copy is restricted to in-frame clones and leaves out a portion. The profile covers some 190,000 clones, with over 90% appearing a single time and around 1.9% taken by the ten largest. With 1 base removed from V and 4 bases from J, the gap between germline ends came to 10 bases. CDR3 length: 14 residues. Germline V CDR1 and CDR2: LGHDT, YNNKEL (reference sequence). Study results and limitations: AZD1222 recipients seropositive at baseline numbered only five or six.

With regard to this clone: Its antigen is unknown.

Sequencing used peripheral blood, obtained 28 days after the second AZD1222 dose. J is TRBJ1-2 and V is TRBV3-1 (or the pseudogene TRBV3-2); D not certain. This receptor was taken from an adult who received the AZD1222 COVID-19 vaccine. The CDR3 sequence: CASSQVGSLYGYTF. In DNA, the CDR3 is TGTGCCAGCAGCCAAGTCGGAAGCCTCTATGGCTACACCTTC.